What follows is one T cell receptor (beta chain) and its context. It was with 60 Vbeta and 13 Jbeta primers that the PCR ran. Sequencing was performed with immunoSEQ multiplex PCR; in TCRdb, only in-frame clones are kept and a portion is missing. The data contain roughly 180,000 clones, 80% of them seen just once; the ten biggest clones take up approximately 1.4%. These data originate in a study of cytomegalovirus exposure and HLA in healthy donors. Turning to the study itself: Researchers found that 81% of some 400 genotyped donors fell within the Caucasian-associated ancestry cluster.

This CDR3 spans 11 amino acids. V was clipped by 4 bases and J by 7 bases, with 8 bases between them. The V gene's germline CDR1 is DFQATT and CDR2 SNEGSKA (reference sequence). J is TRBJ2-1 and V is TRBV20-1; D is possibly TRBD1 (5 bases). This receptor was identified in a man aged 30 to 45 in good health and CMV-seronegative. Sequences were obtained from PBMCs. CDR3 amino acids: CSANRKNEQFF. CDR3 DNA sequence: TGCAGTGCTAACAGGAAAAATGAGCAGTTCTTC.